The rows below give T cell receptor beta chains drawn from one sample of a study of blood T cells in healthy people across ages. From the 5' RACE reads, TCRdb called clonotypes with MiXCR, one entry per CDR3 protein. This sample yields approximately 320,000 distinct CDR3 sequences, of which 27% are seen a single time; 29% belongs to the top ten. Specimen: blood. The receptors originated from a woman in her seventies in good health. Each CDR3 is given with its conserved first and last residue. Each record gives: D gene, J gene, V gene, clone size, CDR3 protein, CDR3 DNA. D genes are given only for firm matches. Not every row has a clone size; where given, it reads once, few, many or a size class.

-	TRBJ1-4	TRBV7-9	few	CASSFGGRGEKLFF	TGTGCCAGCAGCTTTGGGGGCAGAGGTGAAAAACTGTTTTTT
-	TRBJ2-1	TRBV20-1	-	CSASNPTYNEQFF	TGCAGTGCGAGTAATCCCACCTACAATGAGCAGTTCTTC
-	TRBJ1-2	TRBV28	-	CASSSWVGGLDYGYTF	TGTGCCAGCAGCAGTTGGGTGGGGGGGCTCGACTATGGCTACACCTTC
-	TRBJ1-1	TRBV20-1	-	CSAQQAQLMNIEAFF	TGCAGTGCCCAACAAGCCCAGCTAATGAACATTGAAGCTTTCTTT
-	TRBJ1-5	TRBV19	-	CASSYQLQPQHF	TGTGCCAGTAGTTACCAGTTGCAGCCCCAGCATTTT
TRBD2	TRBJ2-5	TRBV20-1	many	CSARGPASGRRETQYF	TGCAGTGCTAGAGGACCGGCTAGCGGGAGGAGAGAGACCCAGTACTTC
-	TRBJ2-5	TRBV4-1	-	CASSHRLEEETQYF	TGCGCCAGCAGCCATCGACTGGAGGAAGAGACCCAGTACTTC
-	TRBJ1-6	TRBV28	-	CASSFLIRVDDSPLHF	TGTGCCAGCAGTTTTCTGATACGGGTGGATGATTCACCCCTCCACTTT
TRBD1	TRBJ2-5	TRBV7-9	-	CASSSRQGPQETQYF	TGTGCCAGCAGCTCCCGACAGGGGCCACAAGAGACCCAGTACTTC
TRBD2	TRBJ2-5	TRBV28	many	CASSRPRGLETQYF	TGTGCCAGCAGTCGACCGCGGGGGTTGGAGACCCAGTACTTC
-	TRBJ2-2	TRBV7-9	-	CASRPGSETGELFF	TGTGCCAGCAGGCCCGGGAGTGAAACCGGGGAGCTGTTTTTT
TRBD1	TRBJ1-6	TRBV3-1	many	CASSSRDRGSPLHF	TGTGCCAGCAGCTCCCGGGACAGGGGTTCACCCCTCCACTTT
TRBD2	TRBJ2-7	TRBV20-1	-	CSARVPWAETTSGRIEGYEQYF	TGCAGTGCTAGAGTTCCCTGGGCCGAGACAACTAGCGGGAGGATCGAGGGCTACGAGCAGTACTTC
TRBD2	TRBJ2-1	TRBV5-6	few	CASSGTREAYNEQFF	TGTGCCAGCAGCGGGACTAGGGAGGCCTACAATGAGCAGTTCTTC
-	TRBJ1-5	TRBV28	-	CASSLPGYQPQHF	TGTGCCAGCAGTTTACCCGGATATCAGCCCCAGCATTTT
-	TRBJ2-7	TRBV2	few	CASQGGYEQYF	TGTGCCAGCCAGGGGGGGTACGAGCAGTACTTC
-	TRBJ1-2	TRBV20-1	-	CSARAGDINYGYTF	TGCAGTGCTAGAGCAGGAGATATTAACTATGGCTACACCTTC
TRBD2	TRBJ2-7	TRBV5-1	-	CASTSWGGRIYEQYF	TGCGCCAGCACCTCCTGGGGCGGGAGGATCTACGAGCAGTACTTC
TRBD2	TRBJ2-7	TRBV4-2	-	CASSRELAGVYEQYF	TGTGCCAGCAGCCGAGAACTAGCGGGAGTATACGAGCAGTACTTC
-	TRBJ1-1	TRBV29-1	-	CSVREGVRNTEAFF	TGCAGCGTTAGAGAGGGAGTAAGGAACACTGAAGCTTTCTTT
-	TRBJ1-1	TRBV19	-	CASSMSPDISEAFF	TGTGCCAGTAGTATGTCTCCGGATATCTCTGAAGCTTTCTTT
TRBD1	TRBJ1-1	TRBV18	many	CASSPGQGMGNTEAFF	TGTGCCAGCTCACCTGGACAGGGGATGGGGAACACTGAAGCTTTCTTT
-	TRBJ1-2	TRBV29-1	-	CSAGTQQGYGYTF	TGCAGCGCCGGGACCCAGCAGGGCTATGGCTACACCTTC
-	TRBJ2-5	TRBV9	-	CASSGTAYQETQYF	TGTGCCAGCAGCGGGACAGCGTACCAAGAGACCCAGTACTTC
-	TRBJ1-2	TRBV7-2	few	CASSLIHTGGYTF	TGTGCCAGCAGCTTGATACATACGGGTGGCTACACCTTC
-	TRBJ1-2	TRBV28	-	CASSLYRGRGDNGYTF	TGTGCCAGCAGTTTATACCGGGGCCGCGGGGACAATGGCTACACCTTC
-	TRBJ2-5	TRBV4-1	-	CASSQLESWGKGETQYF	TGCGCCAGCAGCCAACTTGAGTCCTGGGGGAAGGGAGAGACCCAGTACTTC
-	TRBJ1-1	TRBV29-1	few	CSVDRDTEAFF	TGCAGCGTTGACAGGGACACTGAAGCTTTCTTT
-	TRBJ2-7	TRBV12-3/TRBV12-4	few	CASRKTGSYEQYF	TGTGCCAGCAGGAAGACAGGTTCCTACGAGCAGTACTTC
TRBD1	TRBJ1-1	TRBV15	-	CATSRGGGTGGAFF	TGTGCCACCAGCAGAGGAGGGGGGACAGGGGGTGCTTTCTTT
-	TRBJ1-4	TRBV3-1	few	CASSQAIMKTNEKLFF	TGTGCCAGCAGCCAGGCCATTATGAAGACTAATGAAAAACTGTTTTTT
-	TRBJ2-3	TRBV5-5	few	CASSPLRGGTDTQYF	TGTGCCAGCAGCCCTCTCCGCGGAGGAACAGATACGCAGTATTTT
TRBD2	TRBJ2-7	TRBV20-1	many	CSARLIGTSAGEQYF	TGCAGTGCTAGACTGATCGGGACTAGCGCAGGCGAGCAGTACTTC
-	TRBJ1-5	TRBV4-1	-	CASSHQVKGSGQPQHF	TGCGCCAGCAGCCACCAAGTGAAAGGGTCCGGTCAGCCCCAGCATTTT
-	TRBJ2-5	TRBV7-9	-	CASSLASVGGLKETQYF	TGTGCCAGCAGCTTAGCGAGTGTGGGGGGCCTCAAAGAGACCCAGTACTTC
-	TRBJ1-3	TRBV7-2	few	CASSLSPQDTIYF	TGTGCCAGCAGCTTATCCCCCCAGGACACCATATATTTT
-	TRBJ2-5	TRBV12-5	-	CASGSSTESVEETQYF	TGTGCTAGTGGTTCTTCGACAGAGTCGGTCGAAGAGACCCAGTACTTC
-	TRBJ2-1	TRBV20-1	few	CSAPQAHLNEQFF	TGCAGTGCTCCACAGGCGCACCTCAATGAGCAGTTCTTC
-	TRBJ2-3	TRBV7-9	-	CASGLASLRDTQYF	TGTGCCAGCGGCTTAGCCTCACTCAGAGATACGCAGTATTTT
TRBD1	TRBJ1-1	TRBV28	few	CASSVPLGQGGGAFF	TGTGCCAGCAGTGTCCCACTGGGACAGGGCGGAGGGGCTTTCTTT
-	TRBJ1-1	TRBV12-5	few	CASGLDGGRGAFF	TGTGCTAGTGGTTTGGACGGGGGTCGTGGAGCTTTCTTT
TRBD2	TRBJ2-5	TRBV11-2	few	CASSSGLAGSETQYF	TGTGCCAGCAGCTCGGGACTAGCGGGATCGGAGACCCAGTACTTC
TRBD2	TRBJ2-7	TRBV28	-	CASSRIGEGPWEQYF	TGTGCCAGCAGCCGCATCGGGGAGGGCCCATGGGAGCAGTACTTC
TRBD2	TRBJ2-7	TRBV20-1	few	CSARAPSGRALEQYF	TGCAGTGCTAGAGCCCCTAGCGGGAGGGCCCTCGAGCAGTACTTC
-	TRBJ2-5	TRBV4-1	-	CASSQALREQETQYF	TGCGCCAGCAGCCAAGCCCTGCGGGAACAAGAGACCCAGTACTTC
-	TRBJ1-5	TRBV28	-	CASSFPLGPQHF	TGTGCCAGCAGTTTCCCTCTTGGGCCCCAGCATTTT
-	TRBJ2-1	TRBV2	once	CASSDERPEQFF	TGTGCCAGCAGTGACGAGCGGCCCGAGCAGTTCTTC
-	TRBJ2-7	TRBV20-1	few	CSASNRAIEQYF	TGCAGTGCTAGTAACAGGGCTATCGAGCAGTACTTC
-	TRBJ2-1	TRBV5-1	-	CASSLRGAKGEQFF	TGCGCCAGCAGCTTGCGAGGGGCCAAGGGTGAGCAGTTCTTC
TRBD1	TRBJ1-4	TRBV4-1	few	CASSRTDRGEKLFF	TGCGCCAGCAGCCGAACGGACAGGGGAGAAAAACTGTTTTTT
-	TRBJ1-6	TRBV12-3/TRBV12-4	once	CASSNRESPLHF	TGTGCCAGCAGCAACAGGGAGTCACCCCTCCACTTT
TRBD1	TRBJ2-1	TRBV9	few	CASSAGTGGKLQQFF	TGTGCCAGCAGCGCGGGGACAGGGGGCAAACTACAGCAGTTCTTC
-	TRBJ2-3	TRBV20-1	-	CSARIAGGGKDTQYF	TGCAGTGCTAGAATTGCAGGGGGAGGAAAAGATACGCAGTATTTT